This T cell receptor (beta chain) appears in the sequencing data of a study of blood T cell repertoires in COVID-19. Turning to the study itself: The United States, Italy and Spain supplied acute and convalescent COVID-19 samples. The analysed material was cDNA or gDNA that came from T cells, B-cell-depleted T cells, or PBMCs.

V gave up 1 base and J gave up 3 bases, with 18 bases separating them. This CDR3 comprises 17 residues. Germline CDR1 is KGHSH and CDR2 is LQKENI. Original processing notes: Amplification with reference gene primers provided the estimates of nucleated cell counts. The table came from immunoSEQ multiplex PCR; TCRdb's copy has only in-frame clones and leaves some out. The V and J calls and clone size were taken over from that table, and D and trimming were inferred from the DNA. The sample contains 250,000 to 300,000 clones, approximately 90% of which appear only once. The rearrangement links TRBV18 to TRBJ2-5, with D uncertain. The sequence was collected from a woman aged 45-60 years who had recovered from COVID-19. Source material: peripheral blood. CDR3 in amino acids: CASSPQQVSNPKETQYF. CDR3 DNA sequence: TGTGCCAGCTCACCACAGCAAGTCTCAAACCCAAAAGAGACCCAGTACTTC.